The 8 T cell receptor beta chains below come from one sample, sequenced in a study of blood T cell repertoires in COVID-19. Produced via immunoSEQ multiplex PCR; TCRdb's table is partial and in-frame only. This sample has over 300,000 clones, with around four fifths found just once. Material for sequencing was peripheral blood. The receptors here all came from a woman aged 45-65 years with acute or convalescent COVID-19.

This chain links TRBV9 with TRBJ1-2; TRBD1 matches at 7 bases. Germline loops: CDR1 SGDLS, CDR2 YYNGEE. The trim removed 2 bases at V and 4 bases at J, leaving 8 bases unmatched. CDR3 size: 15 residues. CDR3 in amino acids: CASSVSQGTIYGYTF. CDR3 coding DNA: TGTGCCAGCAGCGTGTCACAGGGGACCATCTATGGCTACACCTTC.

This chain uses TRBV29-1 with TRBJ1-1, with TRBD1 as a possible D gene (5 bases). Per germline, CDR1 SQVTM and CDR2 ANQGSEA. CDR3 length: 14 amino acids. The V end was cut by 3 bases, the J end by 11 bases, with 22 bases between. CDR3 region: CSVDDFTGLTWAFF. CDR3 DNA: TGCAGCGTTGACGACTTTACAGGATTAACGTGGGCTTTCTTT.

The chain employs TRBV5-1 and TRBJ1-3, with TRBD1 matching over 11 bases. The length of the CDR3 is 16 residues. With 1 base clipped from V and 2 bases from J, the junction kept 2 bases outside the gene matches. CDR1 and CDR2 (germline): SGHRS, YFSETQ. The CDR3 DNA follows: TGCGCCAGCAGCTTGCCGGGACAGGGGGCTGGAAACACCATATATTTT. This translates into CASSLPGQGAGNTIYF.

This chain uses TRBV9 with TRBJ2-3; 7 bases are a match to TRBD2. Unmatched junction bases numbered 9, after V lost 7 bases and J lost 4 bases. The germline V gene encodes CDR1 SGDLS and CDR2 YYNGEE. The CDR3 contains 14 residues. The CDR3 coding sequence is TGTGCCAGCGATCTGGGCGGGGGTGCAGATACGCAGTATTTT. Residues: CASDLGGGADTQYF.

Notes on this clone: Other DNA sequences in the same sample also yield this CDR3. The chain couples TRBV6-5 to TRBJ1-4, with D tentatively TRBD1 (6 bases). V gave up 0 bases and J gave up 7 bases, with 15 bases separating them. The germline gives CDR1 MNHEY, CDR2 SVGAGI. The CDR3 extends over 16 amino acids. This CDR3 is CASSYSSGGSGEKLFF. In DNA form, the CDR3 reads TGTGCCAGCAGTTACTCGAGCGGGGGCTCAGGTGAAAAACTGTTTTTT.

The chain joins TRBV4-1 to TRBJ1-1; D not certain. The CDR3 sequence is 13 residues long. Trimming shortened V by 4 bases and J by 1 base, and 7 bases separated the two germline ends. Germline V gives CDR1 MGHRA, CDR2 YSYEKL. For the CDR3, the DNA is TGCGCCAGCAGCCTTGCAGGGAACACTGAAGCTTTCTTT. Its protein is CASSLAGNTEAFF.

The chain recombines TRBV11-2 with TRBJ1-1; D is unclear. The V end was cut by 1 base, the J end by 5 bases, with 5 bases between. This CDR3 is 12 amino acids long. Germline values: CDR1 SGHAT, CDR2 FQNNGV. The CDR3 sequence: CASSLGATEAFF. In nucleotides, the CDR3 is TGTGCCAGCAGCTTAGGGGCAACTGAAGCTTTCTTT.

The rearrangement joins TRBV2 to TRBJ2-2, with D maybe TRBD1 (6 bases). CDR3 length equals 14 residues. V lost 7 bases to trimming and J lost 5 bases, with 14 bases between them. Germline V gene data show CDR1 as SNHLY and CDR2 as FYNNEI. The CDR3, as DNA: TGTGCCAGCAACGAGGGGGAACCAACCGGGGAGCTGTTTTTT. This gives the protein CASNEGEPTGELFF.